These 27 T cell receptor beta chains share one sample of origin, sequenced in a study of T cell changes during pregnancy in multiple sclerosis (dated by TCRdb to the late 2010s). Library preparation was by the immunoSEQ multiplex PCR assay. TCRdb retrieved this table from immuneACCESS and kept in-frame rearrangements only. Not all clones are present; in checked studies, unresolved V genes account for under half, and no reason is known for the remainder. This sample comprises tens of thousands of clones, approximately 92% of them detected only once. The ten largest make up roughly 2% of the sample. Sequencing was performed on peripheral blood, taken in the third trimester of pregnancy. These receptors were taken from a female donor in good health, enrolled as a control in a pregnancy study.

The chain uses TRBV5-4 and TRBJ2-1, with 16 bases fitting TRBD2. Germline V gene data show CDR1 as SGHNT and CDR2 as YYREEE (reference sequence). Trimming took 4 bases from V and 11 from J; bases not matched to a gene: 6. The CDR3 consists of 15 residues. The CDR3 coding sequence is TGTGCCAGCAGCCTTCCGGGACTAGCGGGGGGGCAGCAGTTCTTC. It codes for CASSLPGLAGGQQFF.

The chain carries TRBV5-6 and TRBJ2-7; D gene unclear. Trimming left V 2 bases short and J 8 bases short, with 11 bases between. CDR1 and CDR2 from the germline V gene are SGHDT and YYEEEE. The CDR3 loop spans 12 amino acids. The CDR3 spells CASSLSPGKQYF. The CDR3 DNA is TGTGCCAGCAGCTTATCCCCAGGAAAGCAGTACTTC.

CDR3 sequence (DNA): TGTGCCAGCAGTTCGGGACAGCCTAATGAAAAACTGTTTTTT. This gives the protein CASSSGQPNEKLFF. The V call is TRBV28, the J call TRBJ1-4; 7 nucleotides match TRBD1. The J segment lost 3 bases and the V segment lost 4 bases, leaving 2 bases of the junction unmatched. The CDR3 sequence is 14 residues long. From germline, CDR1 is MDHEN and CDR2 SYDVKM. Full variable domain (rest looked up from reference TRBV28 and TRBJ1-4): DVKVTQSSRYLVKRTGEKVFLECVQDMDHENMFWYRQDPGLGLRLIYFSYDVKMKEKGDIPEGYSVSREKKERFSLILESASTNQTSMYLCASSSGQPNEKLFFGSGTQLSVL.

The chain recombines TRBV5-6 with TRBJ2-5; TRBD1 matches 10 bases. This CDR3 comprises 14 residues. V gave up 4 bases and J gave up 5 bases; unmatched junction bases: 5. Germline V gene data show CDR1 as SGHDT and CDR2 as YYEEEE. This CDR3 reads CASSQTGGVETQYF. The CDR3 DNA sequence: TGTGCCAGCAGCCAGACAGGGGGCGTGGAGACCCAGTACTTC. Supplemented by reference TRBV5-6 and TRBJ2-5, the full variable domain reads DAGVTQSPTHLIKTRGQQVTLRCSPKSGHDTVSWYQQALGQGPQFIFQYYEEEERQRGNFPDRFSGHQFPNYSSELNVNALLLGDSALYLCASSQTGGVETQYFGPGTRLLVL.

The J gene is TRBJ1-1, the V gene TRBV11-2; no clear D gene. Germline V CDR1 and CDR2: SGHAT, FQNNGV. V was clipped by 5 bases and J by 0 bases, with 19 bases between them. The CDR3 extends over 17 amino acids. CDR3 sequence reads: CASSVIAGITMNTEAFF. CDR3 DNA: TGTGCCAGCAGCGTAATTGCCGGGATCACCATGAACACTGAAGCTTTCTTT. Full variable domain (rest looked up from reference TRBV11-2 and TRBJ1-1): EAGVAQSPRYKIIEKRQSVAFWCNPISGHATLYWYQQILGQGPKLLIQFQNNGVVDDSQLPKDRFSAERLKGVDSTLKIQPAKLEDSAVYLCASSVIAGITMNTEAFFGQGTRLTVV.

The CDR3 loop reads CSVEFREVADTQYF. The CDR3, as DNA: TGCAGCGTTGAATTCCGGGAGGTCGCAGATACGCAGTATTTT. This rearrangement joins TRBV29-1 to TRBJ2-3; 7 positions agree with TRBD2. CDR1 SQVTM and CDR2 ANQGSEA come from the germline V gene. This CDR3 is 14 amino acids long. V dropped 2 bases and J dropped 4; count of bases not matched to a gene: 6.

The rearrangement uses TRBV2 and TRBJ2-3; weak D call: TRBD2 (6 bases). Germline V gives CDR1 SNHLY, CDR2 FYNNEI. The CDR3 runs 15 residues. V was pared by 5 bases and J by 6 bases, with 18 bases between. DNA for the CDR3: TGTGCCAGCAGTCAGACTAGAATCGGATCCGATACGCAGTATTTT. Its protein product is CASSQTRIGSDTQYF. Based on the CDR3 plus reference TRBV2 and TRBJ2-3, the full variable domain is EPEVTQTPSHQVTQMGQEVILRCVPISNHLYFYWYRQILGQKVEFLVSFYNNEISEKSEIFDDQFSVERPDGSNFTLKIRSTKLEDSAMYFCASSQTRIGSDTQYFGPGTRLTVL.

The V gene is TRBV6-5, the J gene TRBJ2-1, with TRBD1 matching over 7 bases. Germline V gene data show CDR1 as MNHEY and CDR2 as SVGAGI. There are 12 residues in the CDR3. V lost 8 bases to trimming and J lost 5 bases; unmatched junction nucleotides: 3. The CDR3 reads CASRQGDNEQFF. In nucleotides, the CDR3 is TGTGCCAGCCGGCAGGGGGACAATGAGCAGTTCTTC.

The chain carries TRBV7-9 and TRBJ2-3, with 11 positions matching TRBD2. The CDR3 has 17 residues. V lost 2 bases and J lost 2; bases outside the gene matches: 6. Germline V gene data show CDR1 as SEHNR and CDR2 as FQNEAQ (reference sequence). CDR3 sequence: CASSLMLAGGPTDTQYF. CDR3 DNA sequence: TGTGCCAGCAGCTTAATGTTAGCGGGAGGGCCCACAGATACGCAGTATTTT.

The CDR3 region has the DNA TGCGCCAGCAGCCCAACCGGGACGGGAGCCTACGAGCAGTACTTC. It codes for CASSPTGTGAYEQYF. This chain links TRBV4-1 with TRBJ2-7; TRBD2 might be the D (6 bases). Germline values: CDR1 MGHRA, CDR2 YSYEKL. There are 15 residues in the CDR3. The V end lost 4 bases, the J end lost 2 bases, and 15 bases lay between the germline ends.

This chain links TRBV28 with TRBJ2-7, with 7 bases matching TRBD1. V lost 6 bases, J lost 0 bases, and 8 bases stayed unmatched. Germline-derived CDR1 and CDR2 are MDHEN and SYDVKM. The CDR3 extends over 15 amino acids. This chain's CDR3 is CASSLTGTDSYEQYF. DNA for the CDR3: TGTGCCAGCAGCCTGACAGGGACCGACTCCTACGAGCAGTACTTC.

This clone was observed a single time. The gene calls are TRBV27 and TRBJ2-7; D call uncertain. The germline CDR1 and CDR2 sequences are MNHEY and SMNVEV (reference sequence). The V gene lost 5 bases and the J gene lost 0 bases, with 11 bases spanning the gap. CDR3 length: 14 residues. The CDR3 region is CASSPVSFSYEQYF. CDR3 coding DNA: TGTGCCAGCAGTCCCGTATCTTTCTCCTACGAGCAGTACTTC.

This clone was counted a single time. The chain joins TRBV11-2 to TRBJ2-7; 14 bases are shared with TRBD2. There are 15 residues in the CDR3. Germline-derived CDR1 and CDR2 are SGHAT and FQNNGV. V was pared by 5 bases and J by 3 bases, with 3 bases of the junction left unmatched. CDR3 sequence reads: CASSPGLAGGYEQYF. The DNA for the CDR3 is TGTGCCAGCAGCCCCGGACTAGCGGGAGGCTACGAGCAGTACTTC.

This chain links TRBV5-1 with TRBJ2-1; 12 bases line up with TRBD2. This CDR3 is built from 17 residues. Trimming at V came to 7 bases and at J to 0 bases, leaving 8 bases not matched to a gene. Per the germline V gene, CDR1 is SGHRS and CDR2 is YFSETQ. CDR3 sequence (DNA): TGCGCCAGCTCGGGACTAGCGGGTCGAAGCTCCTACAATGAGCAGTTCTTC. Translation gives CASSGLAGRSSYNEQFF.

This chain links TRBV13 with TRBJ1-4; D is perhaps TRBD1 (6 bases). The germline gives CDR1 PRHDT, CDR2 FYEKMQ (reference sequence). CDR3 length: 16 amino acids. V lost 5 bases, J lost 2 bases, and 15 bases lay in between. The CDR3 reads CASSLRQGITNEKLFF. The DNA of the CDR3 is TGTGCCAGCAGCCTACGGCAGGGGATCACTAATGAAAAACTGTTTTTT.

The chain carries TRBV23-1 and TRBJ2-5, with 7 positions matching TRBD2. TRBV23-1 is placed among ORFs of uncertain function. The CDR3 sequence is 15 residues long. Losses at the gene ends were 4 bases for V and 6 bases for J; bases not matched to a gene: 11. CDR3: CASSRPHGREKTQYF. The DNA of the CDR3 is TGCGCCAGCAGTCGACCCCATGGGCGGGAGAAGACCCAGTACTTC.

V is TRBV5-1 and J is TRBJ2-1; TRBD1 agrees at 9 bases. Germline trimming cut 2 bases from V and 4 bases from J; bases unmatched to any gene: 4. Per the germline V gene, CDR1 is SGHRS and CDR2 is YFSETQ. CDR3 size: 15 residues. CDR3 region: CASSFTGTGYNEQFF. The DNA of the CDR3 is TGCGCCAGCAGCTTCACCGGGACAGGGTACAATGAGCAGTTCTTC.

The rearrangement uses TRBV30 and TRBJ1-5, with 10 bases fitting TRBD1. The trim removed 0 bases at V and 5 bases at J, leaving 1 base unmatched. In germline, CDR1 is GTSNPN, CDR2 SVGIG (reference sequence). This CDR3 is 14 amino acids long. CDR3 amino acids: CAWSVGQGDQPQHF. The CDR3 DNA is TGTGCCTGGAGTGTCGGACAGGGGGATCAGCCCCAGCATTTT.

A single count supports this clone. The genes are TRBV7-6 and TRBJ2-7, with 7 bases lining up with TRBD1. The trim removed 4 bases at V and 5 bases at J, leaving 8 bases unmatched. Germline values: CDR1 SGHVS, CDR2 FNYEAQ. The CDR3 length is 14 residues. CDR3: CASSYRDSFHEQYF. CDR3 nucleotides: TGTGCCAGCAGCTACCGGGACAGTTTTCACGAGCAGTACTTC.

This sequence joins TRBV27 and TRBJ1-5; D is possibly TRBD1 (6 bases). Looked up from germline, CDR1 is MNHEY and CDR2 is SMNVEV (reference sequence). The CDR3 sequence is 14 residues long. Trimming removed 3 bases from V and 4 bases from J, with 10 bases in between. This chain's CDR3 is CASSFRGGNQPQHF. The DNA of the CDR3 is TGTGCCAGCAGTTTTAGAGGGGGAAATCAGCCCCAGCATTTT.

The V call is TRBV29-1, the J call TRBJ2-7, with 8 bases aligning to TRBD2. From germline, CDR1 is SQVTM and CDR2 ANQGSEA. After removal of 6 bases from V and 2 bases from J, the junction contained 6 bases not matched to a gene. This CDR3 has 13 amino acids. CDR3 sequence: CSVTLAGPYEQYF. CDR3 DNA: TGCAGCGTGACTCTAGCGGGCCCCTACGAGCAGTACTTC.

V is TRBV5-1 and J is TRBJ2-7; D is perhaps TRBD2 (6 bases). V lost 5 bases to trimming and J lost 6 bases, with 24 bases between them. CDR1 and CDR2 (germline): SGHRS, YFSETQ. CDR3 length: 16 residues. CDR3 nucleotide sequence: TGCGCCAGCAGGAAATACTCAGGGCGCGCGGAGGGCGAGCAGTACTTC. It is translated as CASRKYSGRAEGEQYF.

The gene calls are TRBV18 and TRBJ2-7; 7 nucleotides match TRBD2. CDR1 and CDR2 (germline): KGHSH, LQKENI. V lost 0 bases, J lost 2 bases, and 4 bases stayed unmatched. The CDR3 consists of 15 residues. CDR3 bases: TGTGCCAGCTCACCACCGGACGGGGGGACCTACGAGCAGTACTTC. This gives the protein CASSPPDGGTYEQYF.

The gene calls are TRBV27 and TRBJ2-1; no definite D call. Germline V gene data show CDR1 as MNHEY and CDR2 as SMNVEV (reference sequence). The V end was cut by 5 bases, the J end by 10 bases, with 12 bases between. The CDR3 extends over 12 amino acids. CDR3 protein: CASSKKTREQFF. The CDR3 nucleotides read TGTGCCAGCAGTAAAAAGACAAGGGAGCAGTTCTTC.

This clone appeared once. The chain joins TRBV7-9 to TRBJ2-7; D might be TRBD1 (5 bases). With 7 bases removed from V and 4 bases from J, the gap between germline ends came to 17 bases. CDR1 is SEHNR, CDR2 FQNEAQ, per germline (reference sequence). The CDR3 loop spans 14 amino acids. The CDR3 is CASTHVGPGYEQYF. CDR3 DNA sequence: TGTGCCAGCACCCATGTAGGGCCAGGGTACGAGCAGTACTTC.

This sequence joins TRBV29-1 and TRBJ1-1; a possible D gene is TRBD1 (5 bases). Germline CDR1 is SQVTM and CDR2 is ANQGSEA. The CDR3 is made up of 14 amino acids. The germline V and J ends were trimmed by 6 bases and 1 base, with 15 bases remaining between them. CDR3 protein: CSVWTKSQNTEAFF. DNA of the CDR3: TGCAGCGTATGGACAAAGAGTCAGAACACTGAAGCTTTCTTT.

The CDR3 sequence is CASSLGQLNEKLFF. The DNA for the CDR3 is TGTGCCAGCAGCTTAGGGCAGCTTAATGAAAAACTGTTTTTT. The chain is built from TRBV7-3 and TRBJ1-4; D not resolved. CDR3 length: 14 amino acids. Trimming removed 2 bases from V and 4 bases from J, with 8 bases in between. The germline V gene encodes CDR1 SGHTA and CDR2 FQGTGA. The full variable domain, in which reference TRBV7-3 and TRBJ1-4 provide the parts outside the CDR3, is GAGVSQTPSNKVTEKGKYVELRCDPISGHTALYWYRQSLGQGPEFLIYFQGTGAADDSGLPNDRFFAVRPEGSVSTLKIQRTERGDSAVYLCASSLGQLNEKLFFGSGTQLSVL.